This is a list of T cell receptor beta chains from one sample in a study of cytotoxic CD8 clonotypes in ibrutinib-treated CLL. Clones were sequenced by immunoSEQ multiplex PCR, and TCRdb holds only the in-frame ones, with some missing. In the table there are under 30,000 clones, 57% of which are singletons. The sample was PBMCs, taken before ibrutinib treatment. These receptors were taken from a human donor with chronic lymphocytic leukemia. The CDR3 runs from the conserved cysteine through the conserved F or W. A D gene is named only where the DNA matches it firmly. Only part of the rows carry a size: once, few, many, or a class if the clone is expanded.

J gene: TRBJ1-6; clone size: medium-sized; D gene: NA; V gene: TRBV7-8; CDR3 DNA: TGTGCCAGCAGCTTAGCGGGACGGGGAAATTCACCCCTCCACTTT; CDR3 protein: CASSLAGRGNSPLHF
J gene: TRBJ2-2; clone size: few; D gene: NA; V gene: TRBV7-9; CDR3 DNA: TGTGCCAGCAGCGCAAGGGGGGTTTCGAACACCGGGGAGCTGTTTTTT; CDR3 protein: CASSARGVSNTGELFF
J gene: TRBJ1-3; clone size: NA; D gene: NA; V gene: TRBV18; CDR3 DNA: TGTGCCAGCTCACCACCGAGTAGGCTAGGAAACACCATATATTTT; CDR3 protein: CASSPPSRLGNTIYF
J gene: TRBJ2-1; clone size: once; D gene: NA; V gene: TRBV14; CDR3 DNA: TGTGCCAGCAGCCATCTTCCACGATCTGGGGCCCCGTTCTTC; CDR3 protein: CASSHLPRSGAPFF
J gene: TRBJ2-1; clone size: once; D gene: NA; V gene: TRBV15; CDR3 DNA: TGTGCCACCAGCAGGGCCCGGGTGACAACGGGGCCTTACAATGAGCAGTTCTTC; CDR3 protein: CATSRARVTTGPYNEQFF
J gene: TRBJ2-3; clone size: NA; D gene: TRBD1; V gene: TRBV5-1; CDR3 DNA: TGCGCCAGCAGCCTGACAGGGGCCAGGGGGGATACGCAGTATTTT; CDR3 protein: CASSLTGARGDTQYF
J gene: TRBJ2-1; clone size: NA; D gene: TRBD2; V gene: TRBV9; CDR3 DNA: TGTGCCAGCAGCGCCAGAAGCGGGGGGGTAAGAGAGCAGTTCTTC; CDR3 protein: CASSARSGGVREQFF
J gene: TRBJ2-7; clone size: NA; D gene: TRBD2; V gene: TRBV7-9; CDR3 DNA: TGTGCCAGCAGCTTTGGACTAGCGGGTAAAGGCGAGCAGTACTTC; CDR3 protein: CASSFGLAGKGEQYF
J gene: TRBJ2-5; clone size: NA; D gene: TRBD2; V gene: TRBV18; CDR3 DNA: TGTGCCAGCTCACCCACCCACCCAGCGGGGGGACAAGAGACCCAGTACTTC; CDR3 protein: CASSPTHPAGGQETQYF
J gene: TRBJ2-7; clone size: few; D gene: NA; V gene: TRBV2; CDR3 DNA: TGTGCCAGCAGGGGCGAGTACGAGCAGTACTTC; CDR3 protein: CASRGEYEQYF
J gene: TRBJ2-1; clone size: NA; D gene: NA; V gene: TRBV7-6; CDR3 DNA: TGTGCCAGCAGCTTAGGTCTTGACAATGAGCAGTTCTTC; CDR3 protein: CASSLGLDNEQFF
J gene: TRBJ2-1; clone size: NA; D gene: TRBD1; V gene: TRBV6-5; CDR3 DNA: TGTGCCAGCAGTTACACGGGACAGAGAAACAATGAGCAGTTCTTC; CDR3 protein: CASSYTGQRNNEQFF
J gene: TRBJ2-5; clone size: few; D gene: NA; V gene: TRBV5-1; CDR3 DNA: TGCGCCAGCAGCTTCCAGGGGACGGGAGAGACCCAGTACTTC; CDR3 protein: CASSFQGTGETQYF
J gene: TRBJ1-2; clone size: few; D gene: TRBD1; V gene: TRBV10-1; CDR3 DNA: TGCGCCAGCTCTGACAGGGTGGGCTATGGCTACACCTTC; CDR3 protein: CASSDRVGYGYTF
J gene: TRBJ2-1; clone size: NA; D gene: NA; V gene: TRBV6-5; CDR3 DNA: TGTGCCAGCAGCCGCGACGTCTCCTACAATGAGCAGTTCTTC; CDR3 protein: CASSRDVSYNEQFF
J gene: TRBJ2-7; clone size: medium-sized; D gene: TRBD1; V gene: TRBV7-9; CDR3 DNA: TGTGCCAGCAGCTCAGGGACAGGCCTCTACGAGCAGTACTTC; CDR3 protein: CASSSGTGLYEQYF
J gene: TRBJ1-1; clone size: NA; D gene: TRBD1; V gene: TRBV18; CDR3 DNA: TGTGCCAGCTCACGAATGGGACAGCCTAAAACTGAAGCTTTCTTT; CDR3 protein: CASSRMGQPKTEAFF
J gene: TRBJ1-2; clone size: few; D gene: NA; V gene: TRBV6-5; CDR3 DNA: TGTGCCAGCAGAACGGGACACTACTATGGCTACACCTTC; CDR3 protein: CASRTGHYYGYTF
J gene: TRBJ2-7; clone size: few; D gene: TRBD2; V gene: TRBV5-1; CDR3 DNA: TGCGCCAGCAGCGCCGGGGGGATTTTATACGAGCAGTACTTC; CDR3 protein: CASSAGGILYEQYF
J gene: TRBJ2-5; clone size: NA; D gene: NA; V gene: TRBV5-4; CDR3 DNA: TGTGCCAGCAGCGCCACGGGCCGGGAGACCCAGTACTTC; CDR3 protein: CASSATGRETQYF
J gene: TRBJ1-1; clone size: NA; D gene: NA; V gene: TRBV7-2; CDR3 DNA: TGTGCCAGCAGCTCTGGGACCGCTACTGGGGCTTTCTTT; CDR3 protein: CASSSGTATGAFF
J gene: TRBJ2-7; clone size: few; D gene: NA; V gene: TRBV7-9; CDR3 DNA: TGTGCCAGCAGCTTAGTCTACGAGCAGTACTTC; CDR3 protein: CASSLVYEQYF
J gene: TRBJ2-5; clone size: NA; D gene: TRBD1; V gene: TRBV7-6; CDR3 DNA: TGTGCCAGCTCTCCCTCCCACGAGACAGGGTATGAGACCCAGTACTTC; CDR3 protein: CASSPSHETGYETQYF
J gene: TRBJ2-2; clone size: NA; D gene: NA; V gene: TRBV7-8; CDR3 DNA: TGTGCCAGCAGCTTTACGGGACAAAACACCGGGGAGCTGTTTTTT; CDR3 protein: CASSFTGQNTGELFF
J gene: TRBJ2-7; clone size: once; D gene: TRBD1; V gene: TRBV2; CDR3 DNA: TGTGCCAGCAGTCCTTCTCGGACAGGGTTGGGCGAGCAGTACTTC; CDR3 protein: CASSPSRTGLGEQYF
J gene: TRBJ2-5; clone size: once; D gene: TRBD2; V gene: TRBV5-4; CDR3 DNA: TGTGCCAGCAGCTTGGGACTAGCGGGGGGAATGGAGACCCAGTACTTC; CDR3 protein: CASSLGLAGGMETQYF
J gene: TRBJ2-5; clone size: NA; D gene: NA; V gene: TRBV5-1; CDR3 DNA: TGCGCCAGCAGCAAGAAAACCCAGTACTTC; CDR3 protein: CASSKKTQYF
J gene: TRBJ2-5; clone size: NA; D gene: NA; V gene: TRBV19; CDR3 DNA: TGTGCCAGTAGTATGGCACAGGGTCGGCAAGAGACCCAGTACTTC; CDR3 protein: CASSMAQGRQETQYF
J gene: TRBJ1-4; clone size: large; D gene: NA; V gene: TRBV28; CDR3 DNA: TGTGCCAGCAGTTTATACCAGGGCAATGAAAAACTGTTTTTT; CDR3 protein: CASSLYQGNEKLFF
J gene: TRBJ2-1; clone size: NA; D gene: NA; V gene: TRBV6-5; CDR3 DNA: TGTGCCAGCAGCGAAAGCTCCTACAATGAGCAGTTCTTC; CDR3 protein: CASSESSYNEQFF
J gene: TRBJ2-7; clone size: NA; D gene: TRBD1; V gene: TRBV28; CDR3 DNA: TGTGCCAGCAGTACCTCAGGGGGCCTCTCCTACGAGCAGTACTTC; CDR3 protein: CASSTSGGLSYEQYF
J gene: TRBJ1-2; clone size: NA; D gene: NA; V gene: TRBV28; CDR3 DNA: TGTGCCTATTTCCATGGGGATGGCTACACCTTC; CDR3 protein: CAYFHGDGYTF
J gene: TRBJ2-7; clone size: NA; D gene: TRBD1; V gene: TRBV25-1; CDR3 DNA: TGTGCCAGCAGTGGATGGAGGGGGACAGGGAGCTCCTACGAGCAGTACTTC; CDR3 protein: CASSGWRGTGSSYEQYF
J gene: TRBJ2-4; clone size: few; D gene: TRBD2; V gene: TRBV28; CDR3 DNA: TGTGCCAGCAGTTTCGGGGGGGCCAAAAACATTCAGTACTTC; CDR3 protein: CASSFGGAKNIQYF
J gene: TRBJ1-2; clone size: NA; D gene: TRBD1; V gene: TRBV14; CDR3 DNA: TGTGCCAGCAGCCGCACAGGGGACTATGGCTACACCTTC; CDR3 protein: CASSRTGDYGYTF
J gene: TRBJ2-5; clone size: few; D gene: NA; V gene: TRBV10-2; CDR3 DNA: TGCGCCAGCAGTGGGTTCGGAAGAGGGGAGACCCAGTACTTC; CDR3 protein: CASSGFGRGETQYF
J gene: TRBJ1-2; clone size: few; D gene: NA; V gene: TRBV28; CDR3 DNA: TGTGCCAGCAGTTTAGTTCGGGGTAGGGATGGCTACACCTTC; CDR3 protein: CASSLVRGRDGYTF
J gene: TRBJ2-1; clone size: NA; D gene: NA; V gene: TRBV5-1; CDR3 DNA: TGCGCCAGCAGCTGGGGGGGCGGAAGCTCCTACAATGAGCAGTTCTTC; CDR3 protein: CASSWGGGSSYNEQFF
J gene: TRBJ1-4; clone size: NA; D gene: NA; V gene: TRBV6-5; CDR3 DNA: TGTGCCAGCAAGCCTATCGGGGGGCCTAATGAAAAACTGTTTTTT; CDR3 protein: CASKPIGGPNEKLFF